This passage covers 24 T cell receptor beta chains from one sample sequenced in a study of human T cells and chemical hapten exposure. Time point defined: pre-sensitization, week 0. Treatment indicated: therapeutic diphenylcyclopropenone sensitization with weekly scalp DPC. TCRdb reprocessed the RACE reads with MiXCR, giving one entry per CDR3 protein. Here the sample spans approximately 370,000 distinct CDR3 sequences, around 5.5% being singletons. The sequencing here drew on whole blood, taken in connection with sensitization to the hapten diphenylcyclopropenone (DPC). These receptors were obtained from a woman aged 18 to 35 with alopecia areata. Some clones in this sample may be carry-over from other donors' samples.

The chain carries TRBV28 and TRBJ1-2; perhaps TRBD1 as D (5 bases). The ends were cut back, 6 bases at V and 3 bases at J, with 11 bases in the middle. Per the germline V gene, CDR1 is MDHEN and CDR2 is SYDVKM. The CDR3 loop spans 13 amino acids. The CDR3 is CASRRQPDYGYTF. In nucleotides, the CDR3 is TGTGCCAGCAGGAGACAGCCGGACTATGGCTACACCTTC.

The chain employs TRBV7-2 and TRBJ2-3; D not certain. The germline V gene encodes CDR1 SGHTA and CDR2 FQGNSA. This CDR3 has 14 residues. V was trimmed by 6 bases and J by 2 bases, leaving 12 bases between them. In nucleotides, the CDR3 is TGTGCCAGCAGAGTCGGGCCGTCCACAGATACGCAGTATTTT. It is translated as CASRVGPSTDTQYF.

This clonotype has a count of ten or more. The chain has TRBV7-3 and TRBJ2-7; no definite D call. CDR1 is SGHTA and CDR2 is FQGTGA in the germline V gene. The CDR3 extends over 17 amino acids. The V end was cut by 3 bases, the J end by 0 bases, with 18 bases between. CDR3 in amino acids: CASSLGFGGIHSYEQYF. In nucleotides, the CDR3 is TGTGCCAGCAGCTTGGGATTTGGTGGGATCCACTCCTACGAGCAGTACTTC. Drawing the rest from reference TRBV7-3 and TRBJ2-7, the complete variable domain is GAGVSQTPSNKVTEKGKYVELRCDPISGHTALYWYRQSLGQGPEFLIYFQGTGAADDSGLPNDRFFAVRPEGSVSTLKIQRTERGDSAVYLCASSLGFGGIHSYEQYFGPGTRLTVT.

This clonotype occurred a few times. The chain links TRBV4-1 to TRBJ2-4; D remains ambiguous. This CDR3 region has 16 residues. Germline values: CDR1 MGHRA, CDR2 YSYEKL. The germline V and J ends were trimmed by 0 bases and 3 bases, with 12 bases remaining between them. The CDR3 here is CASSQDLGLSKNIQYF. The CDR3 DNA reads TGCGCCAGCAGCCAAGATTTAGGGTTGAGCAAAAACATTCAGTACTTC.

This clonotype has a handful of counts. In nucleotides, the CDR3 is TGCAGTGCTATACAACCCGGGGGGGCCTCAGATACGCAGTATTTT. This encodes CSAIQPGGASDTQYF. This chain connects TRBV20-1 to TRBJ2-3; the match to TRBD2 covers 8 bases. J gave up 4 bases and V 4 bases, and 10 bases lay outside the gene matches. CDR3 length: 15 residues. Looked up from germline, CDR1 is DFQATT and CDR2 is SNEGSKA (reference sequence).

This clonotype was found a few times. This chain links TRBV29-1 with TRBJ1-2, with no clear D. Trimming removed 4 bases from V and 0 bases from J, with 15 bases in between. This CDR3 spans 15 amino acids. Germline-derived CDR1 and CDR2 are SQVTM and ANQGSEA. For the CDR3, the DNA is TGCAGCGTTGCCCCACTGAGCGGGGCTAACTATGGCTACACCTTC. It codes for CSVAPLSGANYGYTF. The full variable domain, with the rest looked up from reference TRBV29-1 and TRBJ1-2, is SAVISQKPSRDICQRGTSLTIQCQVDSQVTMMFWYRQQPGQSLTLIATANQGSEATYESGFVIDKFPISRPNLTFSTLTVSNMSPEDSSIYLCSVAPLSGANYGYTFGSGTRLTVV.

The J gene is TRBJ1-3, the V gene TRBV7-2; D ambiguous. The V gene lost 1 base and the J gene lost 0 bases, with 10 bases spanning the gap. Germline assignment: CDR1 SGHTA and CDR2 FQGNSA. CDR3 size: 16 residues. CDR3 DNA sequence: TGTGCCAGCAGCTTAGGGGCTCTCGACTCTGGAAACACCATATATTTT. It specifies CASSLGALDSGNTIYF.

In this sample, this clonotype turned up many times. The chain has TRBV4-3 and TRBJ1-3; weak D call: TRBD1 (6 bases). CDR1 and CDR2 (germline): LGHNA, YSLEER. Deletions cut 1 base from V and 3 bases from J, with 13 bases between. The CDR3 contains 16 residues. CDR3 sequence reads: CASSQADGGLGNTIYF. The DNA for the CDR3 is TGCGCCAGCAGCCAAGCCGATGGGGGGCTTGGAAACACCATATATTTT.

The table lists this clonotype with a few counts. The J gene is TRBJ1-5, the V gene TRBV6-2 or TRBV6-3; D unresolved. The length of the CDR3 is 16 residues. Germline V gives CDR1 MNHEY, CDR2 SVGEGT. With 2 bases removed from V and 0 bases from J, the gap between germline ends came to 11 bases. The CDR3 here is CASSYRMSDSNQPQHF. Here the CDR3 DNA reads TGTGCCAGCAGTTACCGTATGTCGGATAGCAATCAGCCCCAGCATTTT.

This clonotype was counted a few times. The chain carries TRBV18 and TRBJ2-7, with D tentatively TRBD1 (6 bases). Trimming removed 3 bases from V and 0 bases from J, with 12 bases in between. The CDR3 has 15 residues. CDR1 KGHSH and CDR2 LQKENI come from the germline V gene. Here the CDR3 DNA reads TGTGCCAGCTCACCCGGGACACCCGTCTCCTACGAGCAGTACTTC. Protein: CASSPGTPVSYEQYF.

The chain employs TRBV27 and TRBJ1-6, with D possibly TRBD1 on 5 matching bases. Germline-derived CDR1 and CDR2 are MNHEY and SMNVEV (reference sequence). Between the trimmed V and J ends, which lost 5 bases and 13 bases, there was a span of 15 bases. The CDR3 is 13 residues long. CDR3 sequence reads: CASSTQAFSPLHF. CDR3 in DNA: TGTGCCAGCAGTACACAGGCCTTCTCCCCCCTCCACTTT.

A note on this clonotype: A read error may explain this, as a much larger clone is one base away. This chain links TRBV7-2 with TRBJ2-4; no firm D call. The CDR3 spans 11 residues. With 4 bases removed from V and 9 bases from J, the gap between germline ends came to 7 bases. Germline assignment: CDR1 SGHTA and CDR2 FQGNSA. In nucleotides, the CDR3 is TGTGCCAGCAGCTCGTCCGCCATTCAGTACTTC. It translates to CASSSSAIQYF.

The rearrangement joins TRBV20-1 to TRBJ1-1, with a weak D call TRBD1 (5 bases). The CDR3 consists of 14 residues. Germline V gene sequence: CDR1 DFQATT, CDR2 SNEGSKA (reference sequence). V shed 5 bases and J shed 1 base, with 14 bases lying between them. This chain's CDR3 is CSAPSQGKNTEAFF. CDR3 nucleotides: TGCAGTGCTCCCTCCCAGGGAAAGAACACTGAAGCTTTCTTT.

As concerns this clonotype: This may stem from a read error, because a much larger clone lies one nucleotide away. This chain connects TRBV7-8 to TRBJ2-1; 9 nucleotides line up with TRBD2. The CDR3 consists of 17 residues. V lost 5 bases and J lost 8; bases outside the gene matches: 16. Germline lookup yields CDR1 SGHVS and CDR2 FQNEAQ. The DNA of the CDR3 is TGTGCCAGCAGCCCGGGCGGGACTAGCCTCCAGGGCGATGAGCAGTTCTTC. Its protein is CASSPGGTSLQGDEQFF.

This chain uses TRBV12-3 or TRBV12-4 with TRBJ1-2; 7 bases align to TRBD1. The CDR3 consists of 14 residues. V was clipped by 3 bases and J by 3 bases; unmatched bases: 4. CDR3 sequence reads: CASSFFDRDYGYTF. In DNA form, the CDR3 reads TGTGCCAGCAGTTTCTTCGACAGGGACTATGGCTACACCTTC.

The chain couples TRBV5-5 to TRBJ2-5, with 11 bases aligning to TRBD2. The V gene's germline CDR1 is SGHKS and CDR2 YYEKEE (reference sequence). J was trimmed by 0 bases and V by 4 bases; bases with no gene match: 2. CDR3 length equals 15 residues. CDR3 residues: CASSMGLADQETQYF. The CDR3 DNA reads as TGTGCCAGCAGCATGGGACTAGCGGACCAAGAGACCCAGTACTTC.

This clonotype was counted a few times. J is TRBJ1-6 and V is TRBV6-5; D is possibly TRBD1 (5 bases). Germline V gives CDR1 MNHEY, CDR2 SVGAGI. The length of the CDR3 is 16 residues. V was clipped by 4 bases and J by 6 bases, with 16 bases between them. The CDR3 protein is CASSFRDGRFNSPLHF. The CDR3, as DNA: TGTGCCAGCAGTTTCCGGGACGGACGATTTAATTCACCCCTCCACTTT.

The rearrangement uses TRBV28 and TRBJ2-7, with 8 bases matching TRBD1. Germline loops: CDR1 MDHEN, CDR2 SYDVKM. The CDR3 runs 15 residues. V dropped 5 bases and J dropped 4; count of bases not matched to a gene: 10. DNA for the CDR3: TGTGCCAGCAGTGGTCCGGGACAGGCCCCATACGAGCAGTACTTC. As protein: CASSGPGQAPYEQYF.

This clonotype has a handful of counts. This chain links TRBV2 with TRBJ1-2, with D perhaps TRBD1 (5 bases). The CDR3 has 10 amino acids. Germline V gene lookup returns CDR1 SNHLY and CDR2 FYNNEI. V lost 8 bases to trimming and J lost 8 bases, with 9 bases between them. CDR3 nucleotide sequence: TGTGCCAGCCAAAGGGGCGGCTACACCTTC. Translating gives CASQRGGYTF.

This clonotype was observed at least ten times. The gene calls are TRBV12-3 or TRBV12-4 and TRBJ1-3, with D possibly being TRBD1 (6 bases). This CDR3 has 19 amino acids. V lost 7 bases and J 2 bases, leaving 27 bases between the germline ends. For the CDR3, the DNA is TGTGCCAGCACCCCCGGAGGGGGGAAGGTTATACGTGCTGGAAACACCATATATTTT. Translation gives CASTPGGGKVIRAGNTIYF.

This clonotype was detected a few times. V gene TRBV6-2 or TRBV6-3 combines with J gene TRBJ2-7; 9 bases match TRBD1. Germline trimming cut 7 bases from V and 1 base from J; bases unmatched to any gene: 2. Germline loops: CDR1 MNHEY, CDR2 SVGEGT. CDR3 length: 13 amino acids. The CDR3 protein is CASIGQGSYEQYF. The CDR3 DNA follows: TGTGCCAGCATCGGACAGGGGTCCTACGAGCAGTACTTC.

The chain has TRBV5-1 and TRBJ1-4; 8 bases agree with TRBD1. CDR3 length equals 16 residues. V gave up 4 bases and J gave up 5 bases; unmatched junction bases: 10. In germline, CDR1 is SGHRS, CDR2 YFSETQ. Written as DNA, the CDR3 is TGCGCCAGCAGCGCGGGGGACAGGCTAGCCAATGAAAAACTGTTTTTT. Its translation: CASSAGDRLANEKLFF.

This clonotype was counted many times. This chain links TRBV4-3 with TRBJ2-2, with D uncertain. Deletions cut 0 bases from V and 5 bases from J, with 10 bases between. Germline V gene lookup returns CDR1 LGHNA and CDR2 YSLEER. The CDR3 covers 15 residues. This CDR3 is CASSQEQRDTGELFF. DNA for the CDR3: TGCGCCAGCAGCCAAGAGCAAAGGGATACCGGGGAGCTGTTTTTT.

V gene TRBV6-5 combines with J gene TRBJ2-3; no clear D gene. CDR3 length: 14 amino acids. CDR1 is MNHEY and CDR2 is SVGAGI in the germline V gene. Trimming cost V 3 bases and J 5 bases, with 12 bases left between them. The DNA for the CDR3 is TGTGCCAGCAGTTATCGATCACTGGGAGATACGCAGTATTTT. This codes for CASSYRSLGDTQYF.